This T cell receptor (beta chain) was captured in a study of OX40 agonist ivuxolimab in advanced cancers. With regard to the full study: Ivuxolimab was an agonistic, fully human IgG2 monoclonal antibody directed against OX40 (CD134), a costimulatory receptor. Partial responses were achieved by three dose-escalation patients, of whom one had hepatocellular carcinoma and two had cutaneous melanoma. The purpose of peripheral TCRbeta sequencing was to test whether ivuxolimab changed TCR sequence diversity and led to clonal T-cell expansion. The paper covers the monotherapy dose-escalation part of the phase I ivuxolimab trial, which included N of about 51 patients. Intravenous ivuxolimab was administered to patients every 2 weeks at six dose levels: 0.01, 0.1, 0.3, 1.5, 3 and 10 mg/kg. Of the approximately 50 dose-escalation patients, hepatocellular carcinoma was present in about 20, melanoma in roughly 15, renal cell carcinoma in 9 and head and neck cancer in 9. A male proportion of roughly 85% and a mean age of approximately 62 years, ranging from 23 to 79, were recorded for the dose-escalation cohort. Prior anti-PD-1, anti-PD-L1 or anti-CTLA-4 therapy was permitted, and checkpoint inhibitors had been received by less than 45% of dose-escalation patients.

For sequencing of the TCRbeta CDR3 region, genomic DNA was extracted from the sorted cells. TCRbeta CDR3 regions were sequenced using the immunoSEQ Assay. TCRdb provides this immuneACCESS table in a form limited to in-frame rearrangements. Some clones are lacking; in checked studies, under half of them reflect an unresolved V gene, and why the rest are absent is not known. The sample table lists more than 25,000 clones, about 81% of them with a count of one. Clones ranked in the top ten supply roughly 23% of the sample. Turning to this clone: The clone's antigen remains unknown. No base-level quality is on record; no much larger clone is a single base apart.

Overall study outcomes, separate from this receptor: At doses from 0.1 to 3.0 mg/kg, clonal expansion was seen in both CD4+ and CD8+ blood T cells between baseline and week 6. After ivuxolimab, expanded clones were on average more numerous among CD8+ T cells than among CD4+ T cells. Low levels of normalized T-cell clonal expansion were also seen in some nonresponding patients. In partial responders in the 0.1-3.0 mg/kg groups, normalized peripheral clonal expansion was found to be among the lowest, especially among CD8+ T cells. The antigen specificity of the clonally expanded peripheral T cells was not determined.

The trial excluded patients who had a history of autoimmune disease or were on systemic immunosuppression. Peripheral blood for TCR sequencing was collected from all dose cohorts at baseline, on cycle 4 day 1, and on cycle 7 day 1. Samples were obtained from an open-label, multicenter, first-in-human phase I dose-escalation trial of ivuxolimab. Adults with locally advanced or metastatic melanoma, renal cell carcinoma, hepatocellular carcinoma or head and neck squamous cell carcinoma were enrolled in the trial. CD4+ and CD8+ T cells were sorted separately from peripheral blood before TCR sequencing. The CDR3 contains 16 residues, cysteine and phenylalanine counted. The entry retains the CDR3 DNA only, 48 bases that are in frame from base 1. CDR1 and CDR2, looked up from the germline V gene (reference sequence), are SEHNR and FQNEAQ. V is clipped by 6 bases and J by 1 base, and the sequence between their germline boundaries is 16 bases long.

The sequence joins TRBV7-9 to TRBJ2-1, and possibly TRBD1, on 5 matching bases. The sample in question was CD4+ or CD8+ T cells sorted from blood, obtained in a trial of the OX40 agonist ivuxolimab. This receptor was identified in an adult with an advanced solid tumor such as melanoma, head and neck, liver or kidney cancer. The CDR3 reads CASSPSRGPSYNEQFF. In nucleotides, the sequence is TGTGCCAGCAGTCCCAGTAGGGGTCCTTCCTACAATGAGCAGTTCTTC.